The TCR beta chain under discussion was sequenced for a study of T cell responses to AZD1222 COVID-19 vaccine. General observations from the study: No day 14 peak samples; only post-peak repertoires were characterized. At 160-218 and 743-854, vaccine-associated CD4 TCRs were dominant, and they spanned spike. Just 5 to 7 AZD1222 recipients were seropositive at baseline. Donors skewed white British and female; clonal diversity was possibly underestimated.

For this clone: The target antigen is unknown.

Method: immunoSEQ multiplex PCR; TCRdb's copy keeps in-frame clones and lacks some. The sample lists approximately 150,000 clones, 75% to 90% occurring once. CDR3 length: 15 amino acids. V shed 0 bases and J shed 3 bases, with 12 bases lying between them. From germline, CDR1 is MNHEY and CDR2 SVGAGI. The J gene is TRBJ2-7, the V gene TRBV6-5, with D tentatively TRBD1 or TRBD2 (7 bases each). The TCR sequence derives from an adult who received the MenACWY meningococcal vaccine as a control. The source material was peripheral blood, sampled 28 days after the second dose of the MenACWY control vaccine. The CDR3 region has the DNA TGTGCCAGCAGTTACTCGCAGGGGGGGGGCTACGAGCAGTACTTC. It specifies CASSYSQGGGYEQYF.